Below, 12 T cell receptor beta chains from the same sample are listed, as sequenced in a study of identical twins. Each CDR3 protein is one row after TCRdb ran MiXCR on the 5' RACE reads. Among 690,000 or so distinct CDR3 sequences listed, 6.1% were seen once. The specimen sequenced was naive T cells sorted from blood. Receptors originate from a man aged 18 to 29 in good health.

This clonotype was observed a few times. Here the CDR3 DNA reads TGTGCCATCAGTGGAAGCGGGAGGAAGTCGGAGCTGAGTCCAGAGACCCAGTACTTC. This gives the protein CAISGSGRKSELSPETQYF. The chain joins TRBV10-3 to TRBJ2-5; 9 bases are shared with TRBD2. The germline V gene has CDR1 ENHRY and CDR2 SYGVKD. The CDR3 is 19 amino acids. V shed 4 bases, J shed 4 bases, and the junction held 19 bases outside the gene matches.

In DNA, the CDR3 is TGTGCCAGCGCCCTTTCCCACAGGGGGCTAGCTGGGGCCAACGTCCTGACTTTC. Translated, it gives CASALSHRGLAGANVLTF. The rearrangement links TRBV6-1 to TRBJ2-6; 9 bases line up with TRBD1. Unmatched junction bases numbered 13, after V lost 8 bases and J lost 2 bases. This CDR3 contains 18 residues. Germline lookup yields CDR1 MNHNS and CDR2 SASEGT.

This clonotype was counted at least ten times. The CDR3 loop is CASSLGLAGPGELFF. CDR3 DNA sequence: TGTGCCAGCAGTCTGGGACTAGCGGGCCCCGGGGAGCTGTTTTTT. The chain is built from TRBV12-3 or TRBV12-4 and TRBJ2-2; TRBD2 agrees at 12 bases. Trimming took 5 bases from V and 6 from J; bases not matched to a gene: 4. The CDR3 contains 15 residues.

This clonotype was counted a few times. V is TRBV27 and J is TRBJ2-5, with D possibly matching TRBD2 (7 bases). The CDR3 covers 15 residues. Germline loops: CDR1 MNHEY, CDR2 SMNVEV (reference sequence). Trimming pared 5 bases from V and 4 bases from J, leaving 17 bases between. The chain's CDR3 is CASSPTGGAIETQYF. CDR3 bases: TGTGCCAGCAGTCCTACGGGGGGCGCGATAGAGACCCAGTACTTC.

Points on this clonotype: One base away lies a much larger clone, so this may be a sequencing read error. V is TRBV29-1 and J is TRBJ2-3; D might be TRBD2 (6 bases). CDR3 size: 13 residues. V dropped 8 bases and J dropped 2 bases, with 14 bases sitting between them. Germline V gene lookup returns CDR1 SQVTM and CDR2 ANQGSEA. The CDR3 here is CSLRGTITDTQYF. The CDR3, as DNA: TGCAGCCTCCGCGGGACGATCACAGATACGCAGTATTTT.

Worth noting for this clonotype: This could be a read error, since a much larger clone is one nucleotide away. The rearrangement joins TRBV3-1 to TRBJ2-5, with D perhaps TRBD1 or TRBD2 (5 bases each). Germline assignment: CDR1 LGHDT and CDR2 YNNKEL (reference sequence). This CDR3 is 15 amino acids long. The CDR3 reads CACSQGPGPTQTQYF. In DNA form, the CDR3 reads TGTGCCTGCAGCCAAGGGCCGGGGCCGACGCAGACCCAGTACTTC.

The CDR3 loop is CASSSRTSGYTDTQYF. The CDR3 region has the DNA TGTGCCAGCAGTTCCAGGACTAGCGGTTACACAGATACGCAGTATTTT. The V and J genes are TRBV12-3 or TRBV12-4 and TRBJ2-3; 10 nucleotides match TRBD2. The CDR3 has 16 amino acids. V lost 4 bases and J lost 2; bases outside the gene matches: 6.

The chain carries TRBV2 and TRBJ2-3; 7 bases align to TRBD1. Germline V gene lookup returns CDR1 SNHLY and CDR2 FYNNEI. This CDR3 contains 14 residues. Trimming cost V 3 bases and J 5 bases; bases outside gene matches: 5. The chain's CDR3 is CASSDDRELDTQYF. The CDR3 DNA reads TGTGCCAGCAGTGACGACAGGGAACTAGATACGCAGTATTTT.

In this sample, this clonotype turned up many times. This chain connects TRBV18 to TRBJ1-1; D ambiguous. CDR1 and CDR2 (germline): KGHSH, LQKENI. V was trimmed by 1 base and J by 3 bases, leaving 9 bases between them. The CDR3 contains 14 residues. CDR3 in amino acids: CASSPLGKDTEAFF. The CDR3 DNA sequence: TGTGCCAGCTCACCACTCGGGAAGGACACTGAAGCTTTCTTT.

There are many counts of this clonotype. The chain is built from TRBV7-2 and TRBJ1-1, with D perhaps TRBD1 (6 bases). The CDR3 has 14 residues. Germline V gene sequence: CDR1 SGHTA, CDR2 FQGNSA. Between the trimmed V and J ends, which lost 4 bases and 4 bases, there was a span of 13 bases. The CDR3 sequence: CASSSTGPVTEAFF. CDR3 in DNA: TGTGCCAGCAGCTCTACAGGGCCGGTCACTGAAGCTTTCTTT.

In its sample, this clonotype was seen many times. This chain connects TRBV12-3 or TRBV12-4 to TRBJ2-1; 9 bases map to TRBD1. The CDR3 extends over 13 amino acids. Trimming removed 6 bases from V and 7 bases from J; junction bases left unmatched: 4. CDR3 nucleotides: TGTGCCAGCAGCCGAGACAGGGGGAATGAGCAGTTCTTC. Encoded protein: CASSRDRGNEQFF.

This clonotype was seen ten or more times. The chain joins TRBV3-1 to TRBJ2-2; D unresolved. Germline V gene lookup returns CDR1 LGHDT and CDR2 YNNKEL (reference sequence). V was shortened by 2 bases and J by 2 bases, with 9 bases between the two germline ends. The CDR3 loop spans 15 amino acids. CDR3 amino acids: CASSQIPTNTGELFF. In DNA, the CDR3 is TGTGCCAGCAGCCAAATTCCTACAAACACCGGGGAGCTGTTTTTT.